This T cell receptor (beta chain) stems from a study of human T cells and chemical hapten exposure (dated by TCRdb to about 2021). As for the study more broadly: For sensitization, 2% DPC in acetone was applied to a 2 cm by 2 cm area of upper inner arm skin. Throughout the roughly 25-week study period, patients were also given weekly therapeutic DPC doses on the scalp. Patch testing was performed on the upper back with Finn chambers containing 0.01% DPC, and the patch tests were scored after 6 days according to International Contact Dermatitis Research Group standards. Most of the patients in the cohort were female, and the cohort covered alopecia areata with under or over 50% scalp involvement, alopecia totalis and alopecia universalis. Libraries were pooled for sequencing, and variation in per-sample TCR yields was attributed mainly to small differences in library volumes within the pool. In alopecia patients, the study followed how the peripheral blood TCR repertoire changed in vivo over primary and secondary sensitization to diphenylcyclopropenone (DPC), a hapten. Blood was sampled from patients pre-sensitization (week 0) and at 2, 6 and about 24 weeks after DPC sensitization. Approximately 28 alopecia patients provided blood for TCR sequencing at one to four time points (pre-sensitization, 2, 6 and 24 weeks). The paper as a whole reports these results and caveats: Because all patients had alopecia, a presumed autoimmune disease, the immune response of the patients might differ from that of healthy individuals. After repeated subsampling, the strength of the expansion versus patch-test correlation and the threshold at which it became significant changed. Patch test score was positively correlated with the number of PT1 expanded TCRs, with significance at thresholds 8, 16 and 32 but not at 4. Expanded TCRs formed significantly more large CDR3 similarity clusters than pre-sensitization or healthy control sets, consistent with antigen-driven responses. DPC sensitization did not change the number of TCRs with a frequency above 1 in 1000, and there was no evidence of changes in global repertoire structure.

The time point label, read with the paper, signifies: pre-sensitization, week 0. According to the study, the label for this sample's treatment or condition signals: therapeutic diphenylcyclopropenone sensitization with weekly scalp DPC. Blood at each patch-test visit was drawn before the patch test was applied. Patients were considered eligible if aged 18 to 70, diagnosed with alopecia and deemed suitable for DPC therapy, and patients were excluded if pregnant. Unfractionated whole blood was collected in Tempus Blood RNA tubes, and total RNA was extracted from that blood. The table lists this clonotype with a few counts. The target of this receptor is not known. The sample holds no much larger clone one base away, and base qualities are not on file. Libraries were built with RACE. TCRdb shows the sequencer as NextSeq 500. Library preparation attached unique molecular identifiers to individual cDNA molecules for quantitative, reproducible TCR counting. From each blood RNA sample, both TCR alpha and TCR beta chains were sequenced. The study's own analysis went as follows. Samples had a median of 95,638 TCRs, with a range from roughly 23,224 to 700,000. V, J and CDR3 annotation of the TCR reads was carried out using the Decombinator software suite. Every sample was subsampled to the same number of TCRs (28,000) for the PS versus PT1 abundance plots. TCRs were defined as expanded if absent before sensitization and observed at least eight times at the 2-week time point. The raw public data were reprocessed by TCRdb itself: fastp quality trimming at Q25, MiXCR clonotype calling, in-frame beta chains only. When rows share a CDR3 protein, they turn into one entry using the most common DNA and genes. TCRdb assigned the V and J calls; the authors' analysis was not used. The sample yields 200,000 to 300,000 distinct CDR3 sequences; about 9% were counted once. The top ten clones comprise 2.3% of the sample.

This specimen was whole blood, taken in connection with sensitization to the hapten diphenylcyclopropenone (DPC). The sequence was obtained from a woman between 35 and 50 years old with alopecia areata. Some clones in this sample may be carry-over from other donors' samples.

The sequenced DNA: TGTGCCAGCTCGCCCGACAGGGCCAGTGAGACCCAGTACTTC. Its amino acids are CASSPDRASETQYF. Recombination joined TRBV18 with TRBJ2-5, with 7 junctional bases fitting TRBD1. For this chain, trimming is 6 bases at the V end and 5 bases at the J end, and the number of junction bases without a gene match is 9. The cysteine opens and the phenylalanine closes a CDR3 of 14 amino acids. The sequence is cut down to CDR3 DNA, 42 bases in frame from base 1. The germline V gene specifies KGHSH as CDR1 and LQKENI as CDR2.